Listed below are T cell receptor beta chains from one sample, sequenced in a study of CD8 T cells in Susac syndrome. In TCRdb, the immunoSEQ multiplex PCR reads were re-called with MiXCR into one record per CDR3 protein. The repertoire holds 150,000 to 200,000 distinct CDR3 sequences, with 94% as singletons. Sequenced material: CD4+ T cells from PBMCs. These receptors were collected from a human donor with multiple sclerosis. The CDR3 runs from the conserved cysteine through the conserved F or W. A clone size is listed for some rows: how often the clone was seen (once, few, many), or a class if it is expanded.

CDR3: CASSPDSHSPEKLFF
V: TRBV18
J: TRBJ1-4
size: once

CDR3: CASSGGLLGEQFF
V: TRBV5-6
J: TRBJ2-1
size: once

CDR3: CAWATGRTAEAFF
V: TRBV30
J: TRBJ1-1
size: .

CDR3: CASSRADGGTYEQYF
V: TRBV5-1
J: TRBJ2-7
size: .

CDR3: CASSYPGGKAFF
V: TRBV6-5
J: TRBJ1-1
size: .

CDR3: CASSHRGGPGELFF
V: TRBV7-9
J: TRBJ2-2
size: .

CDR3: CASSYMDNQPQHF
V: TRBV6-2/TRBV6-3
J: TRBJ1-5
size: .

CDR3: CASSLRPGELFF
V: TRBV4-1
J: TRBJ2-2
size: .

CDR3: CASKYVPGVNTGELFF
V: TRBV27
J: TRBJ2-2
size: .

CDR3: CASSGGQGWDTIYF
V: TRBV7-8
J: TRBJ1-3
size: .

CDR3: CASSSRGNEQFF
V: TRBV28
J: TRBJ2-1
size: .

CDR3: CASSLFPAKSSYNEQFF
V: TRBV5-1
J: TRBJ2-1
size: .

CDR3: CAWRWAGGHNEQFF
V: TRBV30
J: TRBJ2-1
size: .

CDR3: CASSRRTSPADYGYTF
V: TRBV5-1
J: TRBJ1-2
size: .

CDR3: CASSHGTLAKNIQYF
V: TRBV9
J: TRBJ2-4
size: once

CDR3: CSASGTSGASSYEQYF
V: TRBV20-1
J: TRBJ2-7
size: .